The T cell receptor beta chain described here comes from a study of blood T cell repertoires in COVID-19. Whole-study context: Sample material is recorded as cDNA or gDNA derived from T cells, B-cell-depleted T cells, or PBMCs.

Repertoires were generated with immunoSEQ multiplex PCR, while TCRdb's copy carries only in-frame clones and drops some. The sample has 160,000 or so clones, 85% seen once. V dropped 5 bases and J dropped 2 bases, with 16 bases sitting between them. Germline CDR1 reads SGHAT; CDR2 reads FQNNGV. The CDR3 totals 15 residues. Sequences were obtained from peripheral blood. This sequence originates from a woman in her forties or fifties with COVID-19, enrolled during active disease. The chain joins TRBV11-2 to TRBJ2-7; tentative D call: TRBD1 (5 bases). CDR3 loop: CASSPTYPGTYEQYF. Written as DNA, the CDR3 is TGTGCCAGCAGCCCCACCTATCCAGGGACCTACGAGCAGTACTTC.